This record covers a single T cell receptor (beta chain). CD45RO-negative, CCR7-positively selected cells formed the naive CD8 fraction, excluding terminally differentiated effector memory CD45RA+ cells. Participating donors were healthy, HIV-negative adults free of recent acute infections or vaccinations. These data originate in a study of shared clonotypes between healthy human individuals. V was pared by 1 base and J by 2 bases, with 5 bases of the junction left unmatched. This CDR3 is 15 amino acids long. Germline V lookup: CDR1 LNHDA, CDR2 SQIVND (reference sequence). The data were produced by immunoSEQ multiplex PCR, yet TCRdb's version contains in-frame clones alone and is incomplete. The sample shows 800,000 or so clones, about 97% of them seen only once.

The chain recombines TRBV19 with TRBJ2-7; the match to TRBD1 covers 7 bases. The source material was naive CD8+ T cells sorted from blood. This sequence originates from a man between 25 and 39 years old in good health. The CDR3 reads CASSIGAGQAYEQYF. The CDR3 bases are TGTGCCAGTAGTATAGGGGCTGGACAGGCCTACGAGCAGTACTTC.